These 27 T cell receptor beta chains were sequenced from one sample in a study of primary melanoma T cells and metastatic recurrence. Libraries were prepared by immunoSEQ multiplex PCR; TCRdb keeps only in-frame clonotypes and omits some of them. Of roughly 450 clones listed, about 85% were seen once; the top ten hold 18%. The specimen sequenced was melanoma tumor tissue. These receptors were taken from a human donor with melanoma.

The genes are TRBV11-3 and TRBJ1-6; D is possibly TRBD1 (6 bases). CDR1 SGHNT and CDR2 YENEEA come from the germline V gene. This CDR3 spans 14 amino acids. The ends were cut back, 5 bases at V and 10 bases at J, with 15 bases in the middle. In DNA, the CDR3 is TGTGCCAGCAGCCTGACAGGACAAGGATCACCCCTCCACTTT. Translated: CASSLTGQGSPLHF.

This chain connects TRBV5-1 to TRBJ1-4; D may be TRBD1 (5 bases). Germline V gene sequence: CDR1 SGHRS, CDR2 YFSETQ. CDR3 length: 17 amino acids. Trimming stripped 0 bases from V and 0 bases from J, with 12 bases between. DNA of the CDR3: TGCGCCAGCAGCTTGGCTCACGGGGGAGCAACTAATGAAAAACTGTTTTTT. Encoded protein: CASSLAHGGATNEKLFF.

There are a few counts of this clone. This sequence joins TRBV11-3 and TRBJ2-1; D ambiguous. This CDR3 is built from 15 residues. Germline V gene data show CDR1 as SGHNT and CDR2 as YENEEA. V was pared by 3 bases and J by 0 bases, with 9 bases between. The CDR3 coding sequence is TGTGCCAGCAGCTTGGACCGTAGCTCCTACAATGAGCAGTTCTTC. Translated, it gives CASSLDRSSYNEQFF.

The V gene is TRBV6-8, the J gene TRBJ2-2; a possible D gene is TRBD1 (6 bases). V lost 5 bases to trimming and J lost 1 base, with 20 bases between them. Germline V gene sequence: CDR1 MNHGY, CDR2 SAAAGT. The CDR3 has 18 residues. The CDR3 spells CASSPQRPGTLNTGELFF. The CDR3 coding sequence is TGTGCCAGCAGTCCGCAACGACCCGGGACATTGAACACCGGGGAGCTGTTTTTT.

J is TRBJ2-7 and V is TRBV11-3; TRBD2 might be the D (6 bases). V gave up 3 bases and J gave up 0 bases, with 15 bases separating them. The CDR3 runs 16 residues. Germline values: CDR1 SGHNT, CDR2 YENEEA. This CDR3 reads CASSLAGIGSSYEQYF. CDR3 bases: TGTGCCAGCAGCTTGGCCGGTATCGGGAGCTCCTACGAGCAGTACTTC. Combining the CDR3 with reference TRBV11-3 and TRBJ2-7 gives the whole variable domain EAGVVQSPRYKIIEKKQPVAFWCNPISGHNTLYWYLQNLGQGPELLIRYENEEAVDDSQLPKDRFSAERLKGVDSTLKIQPAELGDSAVYLCASSLAGIGSSYEQYFGPGTRLTVT.

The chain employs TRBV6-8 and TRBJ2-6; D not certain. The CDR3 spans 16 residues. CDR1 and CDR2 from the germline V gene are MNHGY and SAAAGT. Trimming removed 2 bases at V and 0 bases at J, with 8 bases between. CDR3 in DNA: TGTGCCAGCAGTTACGGGCGGCTCTCTGGGGCCAACGTCCTGACTTTC. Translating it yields CASSYGRLSGANVLTF.

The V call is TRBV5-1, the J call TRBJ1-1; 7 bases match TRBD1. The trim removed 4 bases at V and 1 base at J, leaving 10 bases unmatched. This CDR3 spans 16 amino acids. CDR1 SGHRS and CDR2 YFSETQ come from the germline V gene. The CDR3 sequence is CASSTAGGSSNTEAFF. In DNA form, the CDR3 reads TGCGCCAGCAGCACCGCAGGGGGAAGCTCGAACACTGAAGCTTTCTTT.

CDR3 loop: CASSFATGNGELFF. The CDR3 DNA is TGTGCCAGCAGCTTCGCAACAGGGAACGGGGAGCTGTTTTTT. The rearrangement uses TRBV7-6 and TRBJ2-2, with a tentative D call TRBD1 (6 bases). There are 14 residues in the CDR3. Germline V gives CDR1 SGHVS, CDR2 FNYEAQ. V gave up 3 bases and J gave up 7 bases, with 12 bases separating them.

DNA for the CDR3: TGTGCCAGCAGTTCGGGGGGGGGCCTCAATCAGCCCCAGCATTTT. Translation gives CASSSGGGLNQPQHF. The rearrangement joins TRBV6-8 to TRBJ1-5; a weak D match, TRBD1 (6 bases). The CDR3 extends over 15 amino acids. CDR1 MNHGY and CDR2 SAAAGT come from the germline V gene. V lost 4 bases, J lost 3 bases, and 13 bases lay in between.

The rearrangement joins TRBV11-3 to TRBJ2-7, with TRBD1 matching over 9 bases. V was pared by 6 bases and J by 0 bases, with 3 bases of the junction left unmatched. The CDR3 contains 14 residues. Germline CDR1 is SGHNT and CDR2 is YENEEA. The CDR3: CASSTTGGSYEQYF. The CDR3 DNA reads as TGTGCCAGCAGTACGACAGGGGGCTCCTACGAGCAGTACTTC.

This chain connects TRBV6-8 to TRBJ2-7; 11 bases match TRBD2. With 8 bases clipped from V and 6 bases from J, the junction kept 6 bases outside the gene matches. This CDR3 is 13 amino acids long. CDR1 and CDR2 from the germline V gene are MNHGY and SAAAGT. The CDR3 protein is CASGGTSGPEQYF. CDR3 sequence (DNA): TGTGCCAGCGGAGGGACTAGCGGTCCCGAGCAGTACTTC.

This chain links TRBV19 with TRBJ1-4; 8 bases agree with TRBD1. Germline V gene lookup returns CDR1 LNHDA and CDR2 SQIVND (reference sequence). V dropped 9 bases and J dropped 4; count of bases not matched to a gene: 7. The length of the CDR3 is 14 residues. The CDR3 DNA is TGTGCCAGCGACAGGGGTCTCAGTAATGAAAAACTGTTTTTT. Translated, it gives CASDRGLSNEKLFF.

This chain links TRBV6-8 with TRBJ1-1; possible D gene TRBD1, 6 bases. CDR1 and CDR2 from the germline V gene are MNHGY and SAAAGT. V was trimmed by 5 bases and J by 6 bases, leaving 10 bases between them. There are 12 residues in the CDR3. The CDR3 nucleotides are TGTGCCAGCAGTACAGGGCTCCCTGAAGCTTTCTTT. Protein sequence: CASSTGLPEAFF.

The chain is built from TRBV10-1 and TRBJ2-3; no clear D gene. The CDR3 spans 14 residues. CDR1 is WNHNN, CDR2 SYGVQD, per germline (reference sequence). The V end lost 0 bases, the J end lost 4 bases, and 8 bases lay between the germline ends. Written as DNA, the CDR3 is TGCGCCAGCAGTGAGTCGACTCCGGCAGATACGCAGTATTTT. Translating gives CASSESTPADTQYF.

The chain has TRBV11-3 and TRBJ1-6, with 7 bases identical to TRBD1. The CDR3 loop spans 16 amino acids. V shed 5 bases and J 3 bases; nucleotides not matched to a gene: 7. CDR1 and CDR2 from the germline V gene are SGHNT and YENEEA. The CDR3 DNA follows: TGTGCCAGCAGCATAGGACAGGAGAACTATAATTCACCCCTCCACTTT. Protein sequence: CASSIGQENYNSPLHF. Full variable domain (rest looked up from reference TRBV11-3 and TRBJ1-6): EAGVVQSPRYKIIEKKQPVAFWCNPISGHNTLYWYLQNLGQGPELLIRYENEEAVDDSQLPKDRFSAERLKGVDSTLKIQPAELGDSAVYLCASSIGQENYNSPLHFGNGTRLTVT.

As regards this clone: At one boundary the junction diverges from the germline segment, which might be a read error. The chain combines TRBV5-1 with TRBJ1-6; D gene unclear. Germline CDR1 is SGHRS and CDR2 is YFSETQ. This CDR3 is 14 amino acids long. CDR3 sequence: CASSLGLINSPLHF. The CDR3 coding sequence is TGCGCCAGCAGCTTGGGGCTGATTAATTCACCCCTCCATTTT.

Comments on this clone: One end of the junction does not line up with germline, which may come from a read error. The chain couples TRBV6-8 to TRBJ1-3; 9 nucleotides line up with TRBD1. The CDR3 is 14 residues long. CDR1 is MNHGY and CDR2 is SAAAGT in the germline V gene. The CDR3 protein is CAISGQGSGNTIYF. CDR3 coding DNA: TGTGCCATCAGTGGACAGGGGTCCGGAAACACCATATATTTT.

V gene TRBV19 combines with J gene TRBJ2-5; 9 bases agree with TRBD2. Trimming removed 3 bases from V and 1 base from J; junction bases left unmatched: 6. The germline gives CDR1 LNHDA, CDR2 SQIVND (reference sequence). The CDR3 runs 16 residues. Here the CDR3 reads CASSISSGGPQETQYF. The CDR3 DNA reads TGTGCCAGTAGTATCTCCAGCGGGGGGCCCCAAGAGACCCAGTACTTC.

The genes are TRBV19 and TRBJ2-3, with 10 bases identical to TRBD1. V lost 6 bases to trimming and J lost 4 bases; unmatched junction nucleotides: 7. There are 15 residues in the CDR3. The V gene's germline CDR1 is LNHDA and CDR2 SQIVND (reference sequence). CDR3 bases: TGTGCCAGTAGCCCGGGACAGGGGTTGGCAGATACGCAGTATTTT. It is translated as CASSPGQGLADTQYF.

CDR3 DNA: TGCAGCGTGGGGGGACAGGGGCTGGGTCAGCCCCAGCATTTT. Residues: CSVGGQGLGQPQHF. This chain joins TRBV29-1 and TRBJ1-5; 10 bases agree with TRBD1. V was pared by 6 bases and J by 6 bases, with 8 bases of the junction left unmatched. Germline loops: CDR1 SQVTM, CDR2 ANQGSEA. The CDR3 runs to 14 residues.

CDR3 bases: TGTGCCAGCAGCTTAGTCGGGGGTTTAATCTACGAGCAGTACTTC. It codes for CASSLVGGLIYEQYF. The V and J genes are TRBV7-1 and TRBJ2-7, with a tentative D call TRBD2 (6 bases). TRBV7-1 is recorded as an ORF, its role being uncertain. The V and J ends lost 4 bases and 3 bases respectively, with 16 bases between them. The CDR3 loop spans 15 amino acids.

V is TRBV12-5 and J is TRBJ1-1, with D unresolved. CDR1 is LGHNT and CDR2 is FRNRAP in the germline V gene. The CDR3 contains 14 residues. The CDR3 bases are TGTGCCAGCACCTCAAGGTGGGAGGACACTGAAGCTTTCTTT. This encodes CASTSRWEDTEAFF.

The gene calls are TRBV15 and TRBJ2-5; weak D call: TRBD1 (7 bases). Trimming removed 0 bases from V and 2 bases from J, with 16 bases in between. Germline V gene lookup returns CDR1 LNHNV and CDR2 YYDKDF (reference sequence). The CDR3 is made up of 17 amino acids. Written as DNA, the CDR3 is TGTGCCACCAGCAGAGATTGGTGGAGGGGGCTTCAAGAGACCCAGTACTTC. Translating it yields CATSRDWWRGLQETQYF.

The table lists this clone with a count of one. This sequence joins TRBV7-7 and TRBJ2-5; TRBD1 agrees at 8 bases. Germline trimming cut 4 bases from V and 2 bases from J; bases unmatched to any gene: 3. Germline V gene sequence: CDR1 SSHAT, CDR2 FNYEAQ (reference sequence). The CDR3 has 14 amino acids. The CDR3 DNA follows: TGTGCCAGCAGCTCATACAGGGGGCAAGAGACCCAGTACTTC. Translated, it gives CASSSYRGQETQYF.

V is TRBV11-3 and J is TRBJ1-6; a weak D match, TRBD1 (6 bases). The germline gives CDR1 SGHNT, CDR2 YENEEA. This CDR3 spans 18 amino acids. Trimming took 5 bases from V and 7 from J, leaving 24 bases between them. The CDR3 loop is CASSPTGGGRVRNSPLHF. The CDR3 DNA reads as TGTGCCAGCAGCCCCACGGGAGGGGGGCGCGTAAGAAATTCACCCCTCCACTTT. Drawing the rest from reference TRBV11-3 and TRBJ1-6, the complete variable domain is EAGVVQSPRYKIIEKKQPVAFWCNPISGHNTLYWYLQNLGQGPELLIRYENEEAVDDSQLPKDRFSAERLKGVDSTLKIQPAELGDSAVYLCASSPTGGGRVRNSPLHFGNGTRLTVT.

DNA for the CDR3: TGTGCCAGCAGCCACCGGCGGGGGACTCTTGCCGATGAGCAGTTCTTC. Translating it yields CASSHRRGTLADEQFF. This chain joins TRBV6-8 and TRBJ2-1, with 7 bases aligning to TRBD2. The CDR3 has 16 amino acids. Unmatched junction bases numbered 16, after V lost 6 bases and J lost 8 bases. The germline V gene encodes CDR1 MNHGY and CDR2 SAAAGT.

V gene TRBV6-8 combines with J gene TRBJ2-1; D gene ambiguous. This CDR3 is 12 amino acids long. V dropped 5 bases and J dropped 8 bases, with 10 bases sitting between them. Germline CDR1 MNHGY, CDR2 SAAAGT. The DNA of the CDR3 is TGTGCCAGCAGTCACCCCCCGGATGAGCAGTTCTTC. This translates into CASSHPPDEQFF.